A selection of T cell receptor beta chains follows, all from one sample in a study of T cells in Graves' hyperthyroidism and ophthalmopathy. Via MiXCR, TCRdb re-called the multiplex PCR reads, giving one row per CDR3 protein. In the table there are roughly 660,000 distinct CDR3 sequences, about 18% of which are singletons. The specimen was blood. These receptors were collected from a middle-aged man with Graves' hyperthyroidism. Both conserved end residues are part of each CDR3. The order of the fields is J gene, V gene, CDR3 protein.

>TRBJ2-3|TRBV20-1
CSPAGAPSTDTQYF
>TRBJ2-1|TRBV20-1
CSARGLLVGIEQFF
>TRBJ2-7|TRBV7-9
CASSLFRAEQYF
>TRBJ2-7|TRBV27
CASSSRQGAVEQYF
>TRBJ2-3|TRBV7-9
CASSYYTGTVGTDTQYF
>TRBJ2-1|TRBV19
CASSIAGTPYNEQFF
>TRBJ1-1|TRBV15
CATSRDWGAMTEAFF
>TRBJ2-1|TRBV19
CASSITSGVYNEQFF
>TRBJ2-7|TRBV27
CASKLGGSYEQYF
>TRBJ2-2|TRBV7-9
CASSFYQVGSPNTGELFF
>TRBJ1-2|TRBV19
CASSIEGPNYGYTF
>TRBJ1-2|TRBV20-1
CSASTQGQTYGYTF
>TRBJ2-7|TRBV5-1
CASSLSGTGGDEQYF
>TRBJ2-3|TRBV12-3/TRBV12-4
CASSRTGVRDTQYF
>TRBJ2-7|TRBV28
CASSTTGSGRGYEQYF
>TRBJ2-7|TRBV3-1
CASSQDYATSGRPSYEQYF
>TRBJ2-7|TRBV28
CASSLPLDRGSYEQYF
>TRBJ1-6|TRBV5-5
CASSTNRGVRTPLHF
>TRBJ1-1|TRBV30
CAWKGLLNTEAFF
>TRBJ2-1|TRBV20-1
CSAPLAGVANEQFF
>TRBJ1-2|TRBV11-2
CASSLDQSVQSYGYTF
>TRBJ2-2|TRBV20-1
CSAAGVTNTGELFF
>TRBJ2-2|TRBV13
CASSLETSGKTGELFF
>TRBJ2-3|TRBV2
CATYPGQGTDTQYF
>TRBJ2-3|TRBV12-5
CASGAGIGTDTQYF
>TRBJ2-7|TRBV28
CASSFSLAGLSYEQYF
>TRBJ2-5|TRBV9
CASSTDRGEETQYF
>TRBJ2-5|TRBV4-1
CASKGGANSQATQYF
>TRBJ1-2|TRBV19
CASSIALGRRGYTF
>TRBJ2-1|TRBV12-5
CASGLALAGSRYNEQFF
>TRBJ2-7|TRBV6-2/TRBV6-3
CASSYSSAGASYEQYF
>TRBJ2-2|TRBV6-1
CASSRQGLNTGELFF
>TRBJ2-2|TRBV5-1
CASSSGRGGTGELFF
>TRBJ2-5|TRBV10-3
CAIRLTGQETQYF
>TRBJ2-7|TRBV20-1
CSARTSGSKGFNEQYF
>TRBJ2-3|TRBV2
CASRVKGVSGRYTDTQYF
>TRBJ1-1|TRBV13
CASSPALQNGAFF
>TRBJ2-1|TRBV9
CASSVAGGMYNEQFF
>TRBJ2-7|TRBV5-1
CASSTTGRNEQYF
>TRBJ2-7|TRBV20-1
CSAPLRERVAYEQYF
>TRBJ1-1|TRBV2
CASSPPSGTEAFF
>TRBJ2-7|TRBV12-3/TRBV12-4
CASSFERGSYEQYF
>TRBJ1-2|TRBV6-2/TRBV6-3
CASTTAGGDSNYGYTF
>TRBJ2-3|TRBV2
CASEGGKTDTQYF
>TRBJ1-1|TRBV15
CATSRGGGGKAFF
>TRBJ2-3|TRBV27
CASSLDVGGTDTQYF
>TRBJ2-3|TRBV29-1
CSVEGSGTIGDTQYF
>TRBJ1-5|TRBV6-2/TRBV6-3
CASKAAGELQPQHF
>TRBJ2-5|TRBV12-5
CASGLGQLGATETQYF
>TRBJ2-1|TRBV19
CASKMDSTYNEQFF
>TRBJ2-5|TRBV11-2
CASSFLAGEETQYF
>TRBJ1-1|TRBV11-2
CASSFTGNTEAFF
>TRBJ2-3|TRBV28
CASSGTLTSRNTQYF
>TRBJ2-2|TRBV28
CASRITGNTGELFF
>TRBJ2-2|TRBV30
CAWSASDGTNTGELFF
>TRBJ1-1|TRBV28
CASSSFWALNTEAFF